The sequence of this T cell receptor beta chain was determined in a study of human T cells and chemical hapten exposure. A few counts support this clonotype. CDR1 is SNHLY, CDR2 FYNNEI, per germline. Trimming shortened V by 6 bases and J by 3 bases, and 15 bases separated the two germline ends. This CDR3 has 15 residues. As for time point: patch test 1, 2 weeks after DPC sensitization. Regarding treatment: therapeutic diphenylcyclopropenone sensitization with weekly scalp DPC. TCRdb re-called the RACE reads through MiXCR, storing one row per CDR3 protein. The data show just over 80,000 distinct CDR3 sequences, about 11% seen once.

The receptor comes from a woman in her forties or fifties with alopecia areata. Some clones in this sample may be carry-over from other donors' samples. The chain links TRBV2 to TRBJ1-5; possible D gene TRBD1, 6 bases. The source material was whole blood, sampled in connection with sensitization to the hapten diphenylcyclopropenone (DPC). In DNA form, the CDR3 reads TGTGCCAGCAGGGGTACAGGGTATTCCAATCAGCCCCAGCATTTT. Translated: CASRGTGYSNQPQHF.